This T cell receptor (beta chain) was profiled in a study of long-term antiretroviral therapy in people with HIV. A minimum of one pre-ART and two post-ART PBMC samples existed for each donor. A v3.0 immunoSEQ assay was performed at survey level. Only in-frame clones appear in the TCRdb table, and some are missing; sequencing was by immunoSEQ multiplex PCR. The sample lists fewer than 25,000 clones, around 87% seen once, with 3% to 4% in the top ten. The CDR3 runs 13 residues. CDR1 SQVTM and CDR2 ANQGSEA come from the germline V gene. Trimming left V 7 bases short and J 4 bases short, with 14 bases between.

The chain uses TRBV29-1 and TRBJ1-5, with D hard to call. Sample: unsorted PBMCs, taken just under 2.7 years after starting antiretroviral therapy. The TCR comes from a woman aged 50 to 65 with HIV. Here the CDR3 reads CSAKDGENQPQHF. CDR3 coding DNA: TGCAGCGCCAAGGACGGAGAAAATCAGCCCCAGCATTTT.